This TCR beta chain is from a study of radiotherapy plus CTLA-4 blockade in lung cancer. About the study: Objective responses were recorded in 15% to 20% of patients, with disease control recorded in 25% to 35%.

CTLA-4 blockade with ipilimumab, together with focal radiation, was given to patients with chemo-refractory metastatic non-small-cell lung cancer. Germline V gene data show CDR1 as SQVTM and CDR2 as ANQGSEA. The CDR3 covers 11 residues. Trimming left V 5 bases short and J 5 bases short, with 9 bases between. This clone has a handful of counts. What it binds is unknown. Study-wide results and caveats: Response was reportedly best predicted by early blood T cell clone dynamics, with interferon-beta. Peripheral blood showed expansion of tumor-derived TCR clones after radiotherapy and ipilimumab.

Using immunoSEQ multiplex PCR, the repertoire was profiled, and TCRdb retains in-frame clones only, with some absent. Of roughly 32,000 clones in the sample, 70% to 90% were seen once. The clonotype comes from a human donor with non-small cell lung cancer that progressed on radiotherapy plus ipilimumab. Specimen: peripheral blood, collected from a patient treated with radiotherapy plus ipilimumab. The genes are TRBV29-1 and TRBJ1-2; no firm D call. The CDR3 coding sequence is TGCAGCGTTTATCAGGCATATGGCTACACCTTC. Protein: CSVYQAYGYTF. Supplemented by reference TRBV29-1 and TRBJ1-2, the full variable domain reads SAVISQKPSRDICQRGTSLTIQCQVDSQVTMMFWYRQQPGQSLTLIATANQGSEATYESGFVIDKFPISRPNLTFSTLTVSNMSPEDSSIYLCSVYQAYGYTFGSGTRLTVV.